These 20 T cell receptor beta chains share one sample of origin, sequenced in a study of T cell responses to AZD1222 COVID-19 vaccine. Clones were read by immunoSEQ multiplex PCR, and TCRdb kept only the in-frame ones, dropping some. The sample holds 140,000 to 150,000 clones, 80% to 90% seen once. Specimen: peripheral blood, collected on day 0 of AZD1222 vaccination. These receptors all come from an adult in good health.

The V gene is TRBV6-5, the J gene TRBJ1-1; possibly TRBD1 for D (5 bases). The length of the CDR3 is 13 residues. Trimming removed 7 bases from V and 5 bases from J, with 14 bases in between. CDR1 and CDR2 (germline): MNHEY, SVGAGI. In DNA form, the CDR3 reads TGTGCCAGCACAGTAAACCAGGGAACTGAAGCTTTCTTT. It codes for CASTVNQGTEAFF.

This rearrangement joins TRBV27 to TRBJ1-5; 7 bases line up with TRBD1. Per germline, CDR1 MNHEY and CDR2 SMNVEV (reference sequence). V lost 6 bases, J lost 5 bases, and 7 bases stayed unmatched. The CDR3 length is 14 residues. The CDR3 sequence: CASSDRASDQPQHF. The CDR3 nucleotides read TGTGCCAGCAGCGACAGGGCGAGCGATCAGCCCCAGCATTTT.

The rearrangement links TRBV5-6 to TRBJ2-5; the D is unclear. Germline V gene sequence: CDR1 SGHDT, CDR2 YYEEEE. This CDR3 spans 12 amino acids. V was pared by 4 bases and J by 5 bases, with 9 bases between. The CDR3 protein is CASSPGGETQYF. CDR3 DNA sequence: TGTGCCAGCAGCCCAGGTGGTGAGACCCAGTACTTC.

J is TRBJ2-3 and V is TRBV27; tentatively, D is TRBD2 (5 bases). The V gene lost 11 bases and the J gene lost 5 bases, with 14 bases spanning the gap. Germline CDR1 reads MNHEY; CDR2 reads SMNVEV (reference sequence). The CDR3 consists of 12 residues. CDR3 in amino acids: CAVHVAGDTQYF. The DNA for the CDR3 is TGTGCCGTGCACGTGGCGGGAGATACGCAGTATTTT.

The V and J genes are TRBV18 and TRBJ2-5; D remains ambiguous. CDR3 length equals 16 residues. Between the trimmed V and J ends, which lost 2 bases and 1 base, there was a span of 14 bases. Per the germline V gene, CDR1 is KGHSH and CDR2 is LQKENI. The CDR3 protein is CASSPTTPQFQETQYF. The CDR3 nucleotides read TGTGCCAGCTCACCAACTACTCCCCAATTCCAAGAGACCCAGTACTTC. The full variable domain, in which reference TRBV18 and TRBJ2-5 provide the parts outside the CDR3, is NAGVMQNPRHLVRRRGQEARLRCSPMKGHSHVYWYRQLPEEGLKFMVYLQKENIIDESGMPKERFSAEFPKEGPSILRIQQVVRGDSAAYFCASSPTTPQFQETQYFGPGTRLLVL.

J is TRBJ2-5 and V is TRBV3-1 (or the pseudogene TRBV3-2), with D tentatively TRBD2 (5 bases). The germline CDR1 and CDR2 sequences are LGHDT and YNNKEL (reference sequence). The germline V and J ends were trimmed by 3 bases and 4 bases, with 18 bases remaining between them. The CDR3 is 16 residues long. The DNA of the CDR3 is TGTGCCAGCAGCCACAGGACTGTACTTGATGGAGAGACCCAGTACTTC. Its protein is CASSHRTVLDGETQYF.

This chain uses TRBV6-2 or TRBV6-3 with TRBJ1-6; D gene unclear. This CDR3 comprises 11 residues. Deletions cut 1 base from V and 12 bases from J, with 4 bases between. From germline, CDR1 is MNHEY and CDR2 SVGEGT. The CDR3 is CASSYLGPLHF. For the CDR3, the DNA is TGTGCCAGCAGTTACTTAGGACCCCTCCACTTT.

V is TRBV7-6 and J is TRBJ2-3; 8 positions agree with TRBD1. The CDR3 consists of 15 residues. Germline loops: CDR1 SGHVS, CDR2 FNYEAQ. The V and J ends lost 3 bases and 0 bases, in that order; junction bases with no gene match: 2. This CDR3 reads CASSFQGASTDTQYF. The CDR3 DNA follows: TGTGCCAGCAGCTTCCAGGGGGCTAGCACAGATACGCAGTATTTT.

This sequence joins TRBV19 and TRBJ1-5; D unresolved. Trimming pared 3 bases from V and 0 bases from J, leaving 15 bases between. This CDR3 comprises 17 residues. Germline loops: CDR1 LNHDA, CDR2 SQIVND (reference sequence). The chain's CDR3 is CASSIVTAPYSNQPQHF. CDR3 in DNA: TGTGCCAGTAGTATTGTAACAGCTCCCTATAGCAATCAGCCCCAGCATTTT. Full variable domain (outside the CDR3, taken from reference TRBV19 and TRBJ1-5): DGGITQSPKYLFRKEGQNVTLSCEQNLNHDAMYWYRQDPGQGLRLIYYSQIVNDFQKGDIAEGYSVSREKKESFPLTVTSAQKNPTAFYLCASSIVTAPYSNQPQHFGDGTRLSIL.

The V and J genes are TRBV19 and TRBJ1-1; 7 bases fit TRBD1. From germline, CDR1 is LNHDA and CDR2 SQIVND (reference sequence). CDR3 length: 14 amino acids. J gave up 5 bases and V 7 bases, and 10 bases lay outside the gene matches. The CDR3 loop is CASKEGAGGTEAFF. DNA for the CDR3: TGTGCCAGTAAGGAGGGGGCAGGCGGTACTGAAGCTTTCTTT.

The CDR3, as DNA: TGTGCCAGCAGTTACAGTAGAGACGTCGCCTACGAGCAGTACTTC. Amino acid sequence: CASSYSRDVAYEQYF. V gene TRBV6-5 combines with J gene TRBJ2-7; D call uncertain. This CDR3 is built from 15 residues. V gave up 2 bases and J gave up 2 bases, with 13 bases separating them. Germline V gene lookup returns CDR1 MNHEY and CDR2 SVGAGI.

The gene calls are TRBV2 and TRBJ1-2, with unresolved D. CDR3 length equals 11 residues. V dropped 8 bases and J dropped 3 bases, with 7 bases sitting between them. CDR1 is SNHLY, CDR2 FYNNEI, per germline. The CDR3 DNA sequence: TGTGCCAGCCGGCCTTACTATGGCTACACCTTC. Protein product: CASRPYYGYTF.

This clone has more than one count but fewer than ten. The genes are TRBV3-1 (or the pseudogene TRBV3-2) and TRBJ1-1; 8 bases are shared with TRBD1. Germline-derived CDR1 and CDR2 are LGHDT and YNNKEL (reference sequence). The CDR3 totals 18 residues. V shed 4 bases, J shed 1 base, and the junction held 14 bases outside the gene matches. CDR3 nucleotide sequence: TGTGCCAGCAGCCGGCGACAGGGGTCCTTCTTTGAGAACACTGAAGCTTTCTTT. Encoded protein: CASSRRQGSFFENTEAFF.

The gene calls are TRBV5-6 and TRBJ2-5, with TRBD1 matching 10 bases. Germline CDR1 reads SGHDT; CDR2 reads YYEEEE. This CDR3 region has 17 residues. Trimming took 3 bases from V and 4 from J; bases not matched to a gene: 12. CDR3 in amino acids: CASSSLFAGTGVETQYF. The CDR3 DNA is TGTGCCAGCAGCTCCCTGTTCGCCGGGACAGGGGTAGAGACCCAGTACTTC.

The rearrangement links TRBV7-9 to TRBJ2-5, with 9 bases fitting TRBD1. CDR3 length: 19 residues. Per germline, CDR1 SEHNR and CDR2 FQNEAQ (reference sequence). Germline trimming cut 4 bases from V and 3 bases from J; bases unmatched to any gene: 18. The CDR3 reads CASSSARASLGTGKETQYF. The CDR3 coding sequence is TGTGCCAGCAGCTCCGCCCGGGCCTCTTTAGGGACAGGGAAAGAGACCCAGTACTTC.

The CDR3 protein is CAWEDRGPMNTEAFF. CDR3 DNA: TGTGCCTGGGAGGACAGGGGGCCGATGAACACTGAAGCTTTCTTT. This sequence joins TRBV30 and TRBJ1-1, with 11 positions matching TRBD1. V trimming: 5 bases; J trimming: 0 bases; junction bases outside the gene matches: 5. The CDR3 loop spans 15 amino acids. Looked up from germline, CDR1 is GTSNPN and CDR2 is SVGIG (reference sequence).

The chain has TRBV5-1 and TRBJ1-2; D is perhaps TRBD1 (6 bases). The CDR3 is 15 amino acids. Trimming took off 3 bases at V and 6 bases at J, with 18 bases between the two ends. Germline V CDR1 and CDR2: SGHRS, YFSETQ. The CDR3 nucleotides read TGCGCCAGCAGCTCTAATCAGGGGAGTTCCCATGGCTACACCTTC. This gives the protein CASSSNQGSSHGYTF. Looking up the rest from reference TRBV5-1 and TRBJ1-2 gives the full variable domain: KAGVTQTPRYLIKTRGQQVTLSCSPISGHRSVSWYQQTPGQGLQFLFEYFSETQRNKGNFPGRFSGRQFSNSRSEMNVSTLELGDSALYLCASSSNQGSSHGYTFGSGTRLTVV.

V is TRBV6-5 and J is TRBJ1-6, with a tentative D call TRBD1 (5 bases). Trimming pared 2 bases from V and 9 bases from J, leaving 8 bases between. Germline loops: CDR1 MNHEY, CDR2 SVGAGI. The CDR3 covers 13 residues. The CDR3 bases are TGTGCCAGCAGTTACGGGGGACCTTCACCCCTCCACTTT. It encodes CASSYGGPSPLHF.

The chain carries TRBV5-1 and TRBJ2-5; D is uncertain. The CDR3 is made up of 15 amino acids. Germline V gives CDR1 SGHRS, CDR2 YFSETQ. Between the trimmed V and J ends, which lost 4 bases and 3 bases, there was a span of 16 bases. For the CDR3, the DNA is TGCGCCAGCAGCATAATGAGGCCGGTGGAAGAGACCCAGTACTTC. Residues: CASSIMRPVEETQYF.

This clone appeared a few times. V is TRBV27 and J is TRBJ2-7; either TRBD1 or TRBD2 may supply D (6 bases each). V lost 1 base and J lost 2, with 15 bases in between. Germline V gene data show CDR1 as MNHEY and CDR2 as SMNVEV (reference sequence). CDR3 size: 16 residues. CDR3 protein: CASSLFPQGGPYEQYF. In DNA form, the CDR3 reads TGTGCCAGCAGTTTATTCCCACAGGGAGGACCCTACGAGCAGTACTTC.